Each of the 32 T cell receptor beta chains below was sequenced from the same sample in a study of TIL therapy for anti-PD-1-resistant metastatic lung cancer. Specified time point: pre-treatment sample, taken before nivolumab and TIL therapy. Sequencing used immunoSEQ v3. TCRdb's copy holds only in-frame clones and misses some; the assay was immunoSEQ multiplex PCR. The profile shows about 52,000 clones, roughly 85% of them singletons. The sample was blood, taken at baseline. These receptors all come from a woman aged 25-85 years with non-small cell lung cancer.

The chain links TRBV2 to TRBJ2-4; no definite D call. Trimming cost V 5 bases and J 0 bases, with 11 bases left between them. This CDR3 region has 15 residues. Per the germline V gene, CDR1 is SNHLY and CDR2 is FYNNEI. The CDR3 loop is CASSYEALAKNIQYF. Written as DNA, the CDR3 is TGTGCCAGCAGTTACGAAGCTCTAGCCAAAAACATTCAGTACTTC.

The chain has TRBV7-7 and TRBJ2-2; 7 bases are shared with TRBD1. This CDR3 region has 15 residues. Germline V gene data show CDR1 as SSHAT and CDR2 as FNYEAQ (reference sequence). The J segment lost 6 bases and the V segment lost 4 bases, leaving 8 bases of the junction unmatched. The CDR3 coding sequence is TGTGCCAGCAGCTATTCAGGGGGTGGTCCCGGGGAGCTGTTTTTT. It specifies CASSYSGGGPGELFF.

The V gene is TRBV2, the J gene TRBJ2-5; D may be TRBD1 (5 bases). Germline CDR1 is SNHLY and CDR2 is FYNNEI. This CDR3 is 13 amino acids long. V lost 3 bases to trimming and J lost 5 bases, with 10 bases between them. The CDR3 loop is CASSESRVETQYF. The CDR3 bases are TGTGCCAGCAGTGAGAGCAGGGTTGAGACCCAGTACTTC.

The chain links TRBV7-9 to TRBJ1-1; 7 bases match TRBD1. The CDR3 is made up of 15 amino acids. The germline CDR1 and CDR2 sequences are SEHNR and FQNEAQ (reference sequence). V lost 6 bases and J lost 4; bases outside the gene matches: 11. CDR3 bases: TGTGCCAGCAGTTCCTTAAGGGACAGAAGCACTGAAGCTTTCTTT. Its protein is CASSSLRDRSTEAFF. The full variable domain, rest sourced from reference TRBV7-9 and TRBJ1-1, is DTGVSQNPRHKITKRGQNVTFRCDPISEHNRLYWYRQTLGQGPEFLTYFQNEAQLEKSRLLSDRFSAERPKGSFSTLEIQRTEQGDSAMYLCASSSLRDRSTEAFFGQGTRLTVV.

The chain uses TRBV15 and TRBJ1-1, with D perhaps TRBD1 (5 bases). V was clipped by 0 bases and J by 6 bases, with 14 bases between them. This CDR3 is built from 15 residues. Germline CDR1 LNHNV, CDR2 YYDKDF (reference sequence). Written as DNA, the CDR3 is TGTGCCACCAGCAGAGATGAGGGGTGGGGGGCTGAAGCTTTCTTT. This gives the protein CATSRDEGWGAEAFF.

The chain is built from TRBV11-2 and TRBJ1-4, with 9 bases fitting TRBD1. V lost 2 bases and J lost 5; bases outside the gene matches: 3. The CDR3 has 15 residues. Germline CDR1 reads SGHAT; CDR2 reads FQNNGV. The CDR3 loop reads CASSLYRGRNEKLFF. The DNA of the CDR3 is TGTGCCAGCAGCTTATACAGGGGGCGAAATGAAAAACTGTTTTTT.

In DNA form, the CDR3 reads TGTGCCAGCAGCTTCGGGCCTAGCAGTGAGCAGTTCTTC. This encodes CASSFGPSSEQFF. The rearrangement joins TRBV7-6 to TRBJ2-1; weak D call: TRBD2 (5 bases). This CDR3 comprises 13 residues. V lost 3 bases and J lost 9, with 12 bases in between. CDR1 and CDR2 (germline): SGHVS, FNYEAQ.

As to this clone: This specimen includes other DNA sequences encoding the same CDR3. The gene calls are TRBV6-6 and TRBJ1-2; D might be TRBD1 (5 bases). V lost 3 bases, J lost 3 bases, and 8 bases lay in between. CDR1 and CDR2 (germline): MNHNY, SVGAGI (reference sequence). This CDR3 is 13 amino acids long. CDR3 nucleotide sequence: TGTGCCAGCAGTTATTTGGGGGACTATGGCTACACCTTC. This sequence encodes CASSYLGDYGYTF.

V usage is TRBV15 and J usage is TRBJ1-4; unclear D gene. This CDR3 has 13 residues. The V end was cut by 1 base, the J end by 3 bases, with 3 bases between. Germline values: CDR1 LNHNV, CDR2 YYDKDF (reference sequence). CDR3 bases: TGTGCCACCAGCAGAGTCGCTAATGAAAAACTGTTTTTT. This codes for CATSRVANEKLFF.

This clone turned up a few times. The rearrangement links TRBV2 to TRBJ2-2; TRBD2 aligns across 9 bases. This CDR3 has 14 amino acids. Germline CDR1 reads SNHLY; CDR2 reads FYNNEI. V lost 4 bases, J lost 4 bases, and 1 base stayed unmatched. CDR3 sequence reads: CASSGLAVTGELFF. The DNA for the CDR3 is TGTGCCAGCAGTGGACTAGCGGTCACCGGGGAGCTGTTTTTT.

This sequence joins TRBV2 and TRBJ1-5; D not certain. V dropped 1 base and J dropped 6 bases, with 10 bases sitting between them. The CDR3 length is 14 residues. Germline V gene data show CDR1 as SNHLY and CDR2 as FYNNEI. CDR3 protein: CASSEGLTAQPQHF. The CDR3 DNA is TGTGCCAGCAGTGAAGGTTTGACGGCTCAGCCCCAGCATTTT. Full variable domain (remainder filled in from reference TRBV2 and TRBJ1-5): EPEVTQTPSHQVTQMGQEVILRCVPISNHLYFYWYRQILGQKVEFLVSFYNNEISEKSEIFDDQFSVERPDGSNFTLKIRSTKLEDSAMYFCASSEGLTAQPQHFGDGTRLSIL.

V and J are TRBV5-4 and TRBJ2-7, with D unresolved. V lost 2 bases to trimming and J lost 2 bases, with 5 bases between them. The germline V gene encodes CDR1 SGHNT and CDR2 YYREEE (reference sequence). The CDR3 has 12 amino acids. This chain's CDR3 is CASSFGTYEQYF. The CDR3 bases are TGTGCCAGCAGCTTCGGAACCTACGAGCAGTACTTC. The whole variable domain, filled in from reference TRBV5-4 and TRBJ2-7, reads ETGVTQSPTHLIKTRGQQVTLRCSSQSGHNTVSWYQQALGQGPQFIFQYYREEENGRGNFPPRFSGLQFPNYSSELNVNALELDDSALYLCASSFGTYEQYFGPGTRLTVT.

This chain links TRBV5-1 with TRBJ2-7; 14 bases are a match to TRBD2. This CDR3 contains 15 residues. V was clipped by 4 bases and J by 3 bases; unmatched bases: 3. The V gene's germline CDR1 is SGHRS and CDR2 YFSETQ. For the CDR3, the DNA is TGCGCCAGCAGCGGGGGGACTAGCGGGAGCTACGAGCAGTACTTC. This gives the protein CASSGGTSGSYEQYF.

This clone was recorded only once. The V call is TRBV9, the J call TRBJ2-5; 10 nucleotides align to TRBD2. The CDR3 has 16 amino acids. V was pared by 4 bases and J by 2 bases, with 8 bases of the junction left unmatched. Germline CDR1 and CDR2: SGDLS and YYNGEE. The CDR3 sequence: CASSQGTSASQETQYF. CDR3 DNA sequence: TGTGCCAGCAGCCAAGGGACTAGCGCGTCACAAGAGACCCAGTACTTC.

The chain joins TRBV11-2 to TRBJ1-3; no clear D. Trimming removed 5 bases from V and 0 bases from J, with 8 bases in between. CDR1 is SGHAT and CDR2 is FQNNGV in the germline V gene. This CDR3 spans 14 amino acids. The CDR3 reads CASSRGVSGNTIYF. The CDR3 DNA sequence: TGTGCCAGCAGCCGAGGAGTCTCTGGAAACACCATATATTTT. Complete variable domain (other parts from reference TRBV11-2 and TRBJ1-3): EAGVAQSPRYKIIEKRQSVAFWCNPISGHATLYWYQQILGQGPKLLIQFQNNGVVDDSQLPKDRFSAERLKGVDSTLKIQPAKLEDSAVYLCASSRGVSGNTIYFGEGSWLTVV.

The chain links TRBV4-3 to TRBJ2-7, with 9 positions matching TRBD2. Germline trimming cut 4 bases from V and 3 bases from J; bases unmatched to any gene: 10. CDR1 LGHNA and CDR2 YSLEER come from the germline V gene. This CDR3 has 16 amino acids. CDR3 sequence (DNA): TGCGCCAGCAGCCCGGGCGTAGCGGGGGAGATCTACGAGCAGTACTTC. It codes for CASSPGVAGEIYEQYF.

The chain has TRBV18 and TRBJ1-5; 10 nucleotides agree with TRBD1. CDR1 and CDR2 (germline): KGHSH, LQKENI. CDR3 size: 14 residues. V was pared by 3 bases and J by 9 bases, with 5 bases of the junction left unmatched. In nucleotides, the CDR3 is TGTGCCAGCTCACCGGACAGGGGGGACGGGCCCCAGCATTTT. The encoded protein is CASSPDRGDGPQHF.

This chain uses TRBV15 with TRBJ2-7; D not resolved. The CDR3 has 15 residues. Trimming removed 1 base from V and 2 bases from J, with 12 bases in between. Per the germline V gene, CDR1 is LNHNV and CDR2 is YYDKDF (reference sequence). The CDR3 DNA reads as TGTGCCACCAGCAGAGGGATAGGATCAACCTACGAGCAGTACTTC. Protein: CATSRGIGSTYEQYF.

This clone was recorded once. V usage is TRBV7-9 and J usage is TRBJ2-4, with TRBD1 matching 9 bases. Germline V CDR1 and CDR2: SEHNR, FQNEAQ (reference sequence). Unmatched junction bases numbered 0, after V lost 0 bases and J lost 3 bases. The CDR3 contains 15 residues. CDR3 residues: CASSLATGGKNIQYF. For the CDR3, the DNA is TGTGCCAGCAGCTTAGCGACAGGGGGCAAAAACATTCAGTACTTC.

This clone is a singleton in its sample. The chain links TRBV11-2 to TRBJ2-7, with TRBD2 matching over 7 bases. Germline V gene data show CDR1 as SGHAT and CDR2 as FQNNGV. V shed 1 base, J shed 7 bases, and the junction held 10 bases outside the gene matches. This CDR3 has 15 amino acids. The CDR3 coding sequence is TGTGCCAGCAGCTTAGGCGGGAGCCCGGCTGGGGAGCAGTACTTC. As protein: CASSLGGSPAGEQYF.

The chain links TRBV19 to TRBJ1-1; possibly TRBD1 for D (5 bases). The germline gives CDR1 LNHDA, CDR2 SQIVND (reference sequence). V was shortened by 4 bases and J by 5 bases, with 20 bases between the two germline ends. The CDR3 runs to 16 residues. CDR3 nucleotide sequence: TGTGCCAGTAGTAGTATGGAGGGGATGTACAAAACTGAAGCTTTCTTT. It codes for CASSSMEGMYKTEAFF.

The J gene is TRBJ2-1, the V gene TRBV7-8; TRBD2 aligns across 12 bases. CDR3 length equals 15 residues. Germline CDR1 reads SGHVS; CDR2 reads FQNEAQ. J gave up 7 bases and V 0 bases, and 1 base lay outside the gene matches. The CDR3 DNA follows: TGTGCCAGCAGCTTAGCCGGGACTAGCGGGAATGAGCAGTTCTTC. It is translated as CASSLAGTSGNEQFF.

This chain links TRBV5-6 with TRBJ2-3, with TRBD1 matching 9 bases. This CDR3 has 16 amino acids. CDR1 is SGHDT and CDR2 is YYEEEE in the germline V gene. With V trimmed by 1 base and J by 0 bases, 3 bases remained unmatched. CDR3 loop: CASSLRTGASTDTQYF. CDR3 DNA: TGTGCCAGCAGCTTGAGGACAGGGGCCAGCACAGATACGCAGTATTTT.

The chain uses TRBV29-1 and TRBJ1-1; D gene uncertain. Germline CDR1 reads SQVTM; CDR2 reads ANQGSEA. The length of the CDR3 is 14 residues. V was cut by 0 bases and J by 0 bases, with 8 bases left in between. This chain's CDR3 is CSVEDLGLNTEAFF. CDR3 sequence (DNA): TGCAGCGTTGAAGATCTAGGGTTGAACACTGAAGCTTTCTTT.

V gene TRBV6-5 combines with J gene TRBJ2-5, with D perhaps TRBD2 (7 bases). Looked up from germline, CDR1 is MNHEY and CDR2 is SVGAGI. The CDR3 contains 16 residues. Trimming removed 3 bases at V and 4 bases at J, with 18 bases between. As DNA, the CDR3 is TGTGCCAGCAGTTATGGCGGGGGCCATCGGTTAGAGACCCAGTACTTC. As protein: CASSYGGGHRLETQYF.

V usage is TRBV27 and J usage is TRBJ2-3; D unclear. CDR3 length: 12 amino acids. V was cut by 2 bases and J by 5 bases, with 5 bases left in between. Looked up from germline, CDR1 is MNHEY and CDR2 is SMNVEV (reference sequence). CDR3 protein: CASSLVGDTQYF. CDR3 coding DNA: TGTGCCAGCAGTTTAGTGGGAGATACGCAGTATTTT.

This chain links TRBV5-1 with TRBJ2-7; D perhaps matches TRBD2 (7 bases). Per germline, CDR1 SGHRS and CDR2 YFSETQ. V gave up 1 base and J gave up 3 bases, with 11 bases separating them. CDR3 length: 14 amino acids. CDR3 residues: CASSLRGGNYEQYF. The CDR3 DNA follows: TGCGCCAGCAGCTTGAGGGGGGGCAACTACGAGCAGTACTTC.

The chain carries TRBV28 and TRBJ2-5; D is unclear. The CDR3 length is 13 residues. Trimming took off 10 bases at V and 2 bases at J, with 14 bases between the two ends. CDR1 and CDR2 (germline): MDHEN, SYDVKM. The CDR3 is CATVPPGQETQYF. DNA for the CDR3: TGTGCCACGGTCCCGCCCGGGCAAGAGACCCAGTACTTC. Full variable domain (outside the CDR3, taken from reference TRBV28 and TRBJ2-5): DVKVTQSSRYLVKRTGEKVFLECVQDMDHENMFWYRQDPGLGLRLIYFSYDVKMKEKGDIPEGYSVSREKKERFSLILESASTNQTSMYLCATVPPGQETQYFGPGTRLLVL.

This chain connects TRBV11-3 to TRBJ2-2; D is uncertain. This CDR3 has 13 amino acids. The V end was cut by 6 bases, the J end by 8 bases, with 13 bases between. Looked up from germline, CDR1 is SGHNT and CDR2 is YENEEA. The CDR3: CASRNGPSGELFF. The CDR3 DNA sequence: TGTGCCAGCAGAAACGGACCTTCAGGGGAGCTGTTTTTT.

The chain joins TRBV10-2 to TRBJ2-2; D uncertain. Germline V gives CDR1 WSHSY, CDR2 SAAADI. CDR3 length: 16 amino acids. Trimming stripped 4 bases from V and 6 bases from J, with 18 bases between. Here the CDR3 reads CASSVRGERFSGELFF. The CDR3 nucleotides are TGCGCCAGCAGTGTAAGAGGCGAACGTTTCTCCGGGGAGCTGTTTTTT.

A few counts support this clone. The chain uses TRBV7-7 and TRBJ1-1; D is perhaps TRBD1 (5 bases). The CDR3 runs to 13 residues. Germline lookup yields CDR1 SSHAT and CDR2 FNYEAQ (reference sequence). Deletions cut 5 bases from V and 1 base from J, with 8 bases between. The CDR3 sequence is CASSAGPNTEAFF. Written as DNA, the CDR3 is TGTGCCAGCAGCGCGGGACCGAACACTGAAGCTTTCTTT.

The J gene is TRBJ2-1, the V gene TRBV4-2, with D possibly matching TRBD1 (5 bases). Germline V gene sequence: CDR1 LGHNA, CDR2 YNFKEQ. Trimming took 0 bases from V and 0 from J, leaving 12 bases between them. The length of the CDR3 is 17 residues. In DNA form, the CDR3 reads TGTGCCAGCAGCCAAGATTTGGACACCCGCTCCTACAATGAGCAGTTCTTC. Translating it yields CASSQDLDTRSYNEQFF.